This TCR beta chain appears in the sequencing data of a study of PD-L1 blockade in urothelial cancer. As for time point: pretreatment peripheral blood. Urothelial carcinoma in patients was locally advanced or metastatic. The table came from immunoSEQ multiplex PCR; TCRdb's copy has only in-frame clones and leaves some out. The sample consists of around 130,000 clones, roughly 80% of them appearing once. Germline V gene sequence: CDR1 SGHRS, CDR2 YFSETQ. The CDR3 consists of 13 residues. With 2 bases removed from V and 9 bases from J, the gap between germline ends came to 12 bases. The receptor's source is a man aged 50 or older with urothelial cancer. This rearrangement joins TRBV5-1 to TRBJ2-1; D may be TRBD2 (5 bases). This specimen was PBMCs, taken around atezolizumab (anti-PD-L1) treatment. CDR3 DNA: TGCGCCAGCAGCTTCGTATTAGGGAGTGAGCAGTTCTTC. Protein: CASSFVLGSEQFF.